One sample yielded the 6 T cell receptor beta chains listed below, sequenced in a study of blood T cell repertoires in COVID-19. Libraries were prepared by immunoSEQ multiplex PCR; TCRdb keeps only in-frame clonotypes and omits some of them. The repertoire holds about 290,000 clones, with approximately 86% as singletons. Source material: peripheral blood. The origin of the receptors is a woman aged 50 to 65 with active or convalescent COVID-19.

CDR3 protein: CASSNYRGIVNEQYF. CDR3 coding DNA: TGTGCCAGTAGCAACTACAGGGGGATAGTCAACGAGCAGTACTTC. The rearrangement joins TRBV19 to TRBJ2-7, with 8 bases lining up with TRBD1. The CDR3 consists of 15 residues. Germline CDR1 is LNHDA and CDR2 is SQIVND (reference sequence). V lost 6 bases to trimming and J lost 5 bases; unmatched junction nucleotides: 12.

This clone appeared once. This chain connects TRBV19 to TRBJ1-4; possible D gene TRBD1, 5 bases. Trimming cost V 1 base and J 8 bases, with 11 bases left between them. The CDR3 contains 14 residues. The V gene's germline CDR1 is LNHDA and CDR2 SQIVND (reference sequence). This CDR3 is CASSIAKGQEKLFF. CDR3 nucleotides: TGTGCCAGTAGTATAGCTAAGGGGCAGGAAAAACTGTTTTTT.

This clone was detected once. The V call is TRBV18, the J call TRBJ2-6; D is undetermined. The CDR3 spans 14 residues. In germline, CDR1 is KGHSH, CDR2 LQKENI. V was pared by 6 bases and J by 0 bases, with 6 bases between. CDR3 coding DNA: TGTGCCAGCTCGCTGCGCTCTGGGGCCAACGTCCTGACTTTC. Amino acid sequence: CASSLRSGANVLTF.

This chain joins TRBV23-1 and TRBJ2-1; 8 nucleotides line up with TRBD1. TRBV23-1 qualifies as an ORF whose function is uncertain. Trimming at V came to 9 bases and at J to 0 bases, leaving 19 bases not matched to a gene. The CDR3 spans 19 residues. The CDR3 sequence: CASRNDRGLKQSSYNEQFF. CDR3 nucleotide sequence: TGCGCCAGTCGTAACGACAGGGGACTTAAACAGAGCTCCTACAATGAGCAGTTCTTC.

The chain uses TRBV5-1 and TRBJ2-4, with 11 positions matching TRBD2. Germline V CDR1 and CDR2: SGHRS, YFSETQ. The V gene end was trimmed by 2 bases and the J gene end by 8 bases; junction bases not matched to a gene: 0. This CDR3 is 13 amino acids long. CDR3 DNA sequence: TGCGCCAGCAGCTTACTAGCGGGAGACATTCAGTACTTC. Its translation is CASSLLAGDIQYF.

As DNA, the CDR3 is TGTGCCAGCAGTCTTCCCCCAGGACTGTATGGCTACACCTTC. Translation: CASSLPPGLYGYTF. This rearrangement joins TRBV28 to TRBJ1-2; no clear D gene. The CDR3 covers 14 residues. V lost 5 bases, J lost 5 bases, and 15 bases lay in between. Germline CDR1 MDHEN, CDR2 SYDVKM.